This TCR beta chain stems from a study of shared clonotypes between healthy human individuals. About the research overall: The study used three CD4 naive, three CD4 memory, two CD8 naive and one CD8 memory plate per donor.

Division of CD4+ cells produced a CD45RA+ naive subset and a CD45RA-negative memory subset. Concerning this clone itself: The antigen is unknown.

This CDR3 spans 14 amino acids. The V gene lost 1 base and the J gene lost 4 bases, with 8 bases spanning the gap. Germline V CDR1 and CDR2: SGHTA, FQGNSA. Findings and limits, study-wide: Clonotype sharing among donors likely depends on sequencing depth.

Sequenced by immunoSEQ multiplex PCR; TCRdb stores in-frame clones only, minus some. The sample records millions of clones, approximately 94% being singletons. The chain has TRBV7-2 and TRBJ1-3; a possible D gene is TRBD1 (5 bases). The sequence was obtained from a man younger than 30 in good health. Sequencing was done on a sample of naive CD4+ T cells sorted from blood. The sample's subset: CD45RA+ positively selected. CDR3 sequence reads: CASSLGQRGNTIYF. Here the CDR3 DNA reads TGTGCCAGCAGCTTAGGACAGAGGGGAAACACCATATATTTT.